The rows below give T cell receptor beta chains drawn from one sample of a study of metastatic and nonmetastatic thyroid tumors. Using MiXCR, TCRdb re-called clones from the PCR reads. The sample holds some 93,000 clones, roughly 13% seen once. Sequencing input: blood. These receptors originate from a female donor with papillary thyroid cancer or a benign thyroid nodule (not recorded which). Some clones in this sample may be carry-over from other donors' samples. Each CDR3 is given with its conserved first and last residue. The D gene is left open where the match is weak. Clone size is shown for a subset of rows, as once, few, many or a class of expanded clone.

CDR3 DNA: TGTGCCAGCAGCCGTAGCGGGAGTCGCCACAATGAGCAGTTCTTC
CDR3 protein: CASSRSGSRHNEQFF
V gene: TRBV5-8
D gene: TRBD2
clone size: many
J gene: TRBJ2-1

CDR3 DNA: TGTGCCAGCAGTTTATTCTCTCTCGGGGGGACCCAGTACTTC
CDR3 protein: CASSLFSLGGTQYF
V gene: TRBV28
D gene: NA
clone size: few
J gene: TRBJ2-5

CDR3 DNA: TGTGCCAGCAGCTTAACCGGGGAGCTGTTTTTT
CDR3 protein: CASSLTGELFF
V gene: TRBV11-2
D gene: NA
clone size: many
J gene: TRBJ2-2

CDR3 DNA: TGTGCCAGCAGTCCGGGGGACAGGATGAATCAGCCCCAGCATTTT
CDR3 protein: CASSPGDRMNQPQHF
V gene: TRBV28
D gene: TRBD1
clone size: many
J gene: TRBJ1-5

CDR3 DNA: TGCAGCGTTGATGGAGGGTCTGGGGCCAACGTCCTGACTTTC
CDR3 protein: CSVDGGSGANVLTF
V gene: TRBV29-1
D gene: NA
clone size: few
J gene: TRBJ2-6

CDR3 DNA: TGTGCCAGCAGCCTAGGACAGGGGGCGACCCAGTACTTC
CDR3 protein: CASSLGQGATQYF
V gene: TRBV6-1
D gene: TRBD1
clone size: many
J gene: TRBJ2-5

CDR3 DNA: TGTGCCAGCCGGGGGGCAGGGGGAAAAGAGACCCAGTACTTC
CDR3 protein: CASRGAGGKETQYF
V gene: TRBV28
D gene: NA
clone size: few
J gene: TRBJ2-5

CDR3 DNA: TGTGCCATTCAGGGGGGATGGACAGATACGCAGTATTTT
CDR3 protein: CAIQGGWTDTQYF
V gene: TRBV10-3
D gene: NA
clone size: many
J gene: TRBJ2-3

CDR3 DNA: TGTGCCAGTAGTATGCAGCGGAGCACAGATACGCAGTATTTT
CDR3 protein: CASSMQRSTDTQYF
V gene: TRBV19
D gene: NA
clone size: many
J gene: TRBJ2-3

CDR3 DNA: TGTGCCAGTAGCGGGGACAGGGGAGGGGAGACCCAGTACTTC
CDR3 protein: CASSGDRGGETQYF
V gene: TRBV19
D gene: TRBD1
clone size: many
J gene: TRBJ2-5

CDR3 DNA: TGTGCCATCAGCGCCATGACAGGATACGAGCAGTACTTC
CDR3 protein: CAISAMTGYEQYF
V gene: TRBV10-3
D gene: NA
clone size: many
J gene: TRBJ2-7

CDR3 DNA: TGTGCCAGCAGTCGGACAGACTATTCGCTCTTC
CDR3 protein: CASSRTDYSLF
V gene: TRBV28
D gene: NA
clone size: many
J gene: TRBJ2-1

CDR3 DNA: TGTGCCATCATACCGCTCGGGACAGGGGCGGGGGGCTACACCTTC
CDR3 protein: CAIIPLGTGAGGYTF
V gene: TRBV27
D gene: TRBD1
clone size: NA
J gene: TRBJ1-2

CDR3 DNA: TGTGCCAGCAGTTTAAGGGGGAACGGTGAGCAGTACTTC
CDR3 protein: CASSLRGNGEQYF
V gene: TRBV27
D gene: NA
clone size: many
J gene: TRBJ2-7

CDR3 DNA: TGCAGTGCTAGGCCCCGGAGCTCCTACAATGAGCAGTTCTTC
CDR3 protein: CSARPRSSYNEQFF
V gene: TRBV20-1
D gene: NA
clone size: many
J gene: TRBJ2-1

CDR3 DNA: TGTGCCAGCAGTTTAGTTGCGAACACTGAAGCTTTCTTT
CDR3 protein: CASSLVANTEAFF
V gene: TRBV27
D gene: NA
clone size: many
J gene: TRBJ1-1

CDR3 DNA: TGTGCCAGCAGTTACGTGACCAACATCTATGGCTACACCTTC
CDR3 protein: CASSYVTNIYGYTF
V gene: TRBV6-5
D gene: NA
clone size: NA
J gene: TRBJ1-2

CDR3 DNA: TGCAGTGCTAGAGACGTCCAGGGTAGAAGTGCACGTAACACTGAAGCTTTCTTT
CDR3 protein: CSARDVQGRSARNTEAFF
V gene: TRBV20-1
D gene: NA
clone size: many
J gene: TRBJ1-1

CDR3 DNA: TGTGCCAGCAGTTACTCGATCAATGGGGGGGATACCTACGAGCAGTACTTC
CDR3 protein: CASSYSINGGDTYEQYF
V gene: TRBV6-7
D gene: TRBD2
clone size: many
J gene: TRBJ2-7

CDR3 DNA: TGTGCCAGCAGCTATGGGGGGGAAAACTATGGCTACACCTTC
CDR3 protein: CASSYGGENYGYTF
V gene: TRBV5-4
D gene: NA
clone size: many
J gene: TRBJ1-2

CDR3 DNA: TGTGCCAGTTCCAGGGAAGGGTTCTACAATGAGCAGTTCTTC
CDR3 protein: CASSREGFYNEQFF
V gene: TRBV9
D gene: NA
clone size: once
J gene: TRBJ2-1

CDR3 DNA: TGTGCCAGCAGCTTAATCCGCAAGGCAAGTGGGGCCAACGTCCTGACTTTC
CDR3 protein: CASSLIRKASGANVLTF
V gene: TRBV11-2
D gene: NA
clone size: many
J gene: TRBJ2-6

CDR3 DNA: TGTGCCAGCAGCCCTGTCTCAATCTCCGTCCATGAGCAGTTCTTC
CDR3 protein: CASSPVSISVHEQFF
V gene: TRBV7-9
D gene: NA
clone size: many
J gene: TRBJ2-1

CDR3 DNA: TGTGCCAGCAGCCTGACAGGGGGCCTCTACGAGCAGTACTTC
CDR3 protein: CASSLTGGLYEQYF
V gene: TRBV11-1
D gene: TRBD1
clone size: NA
J gene: TRBJ2-7

CDR3 DNA: TGTGCCAGCTCAGGGACACGGGACACTGAAGCTTTCTTT
CDR3 protein: CASSGTRDTEAFF
V gene: TRBV18
D gene: NA
clone size: NA
J gene: TRBJ1-1

CDR3 DNA: TGTGCCACCAGCAGAGGCGGACAGGGGGAGACTGAAGCTCTCTTT
CDR3 protein: CATSRGGQGETEALF
V gene: TRBV15
D gene: TRBD1
clone size: NA
J gene: TRBJ1-1

CDR3 DNA: TGTGCCAGCAGCCAAGTCCCACTTACCCCTACGCAGTATTTT
CDR3 protein: CASSQVPLTPTQYF
V gene: TRBV3-1
D gene: NA
clone size: many
J gene: TRBJ2-3

CDR3 DNA: TGCAGTGCTAGGCGGGGACAGGGGGTTCGGGATACGCAGTATTTT
CDR3 protein: CSARRGQGVRDTQYF
V gene: TRBV20-1
D gene: TRBD1
clone size: many
J gene: TRBJ2-3

CDR3 DNA: TGCAGTGCTAGTGCCACAGGGGCCTACGAGCAGTACTTC
CDR3 protein: CSASATGAYEQYF
V gene: TRBV20-1
D gene: TRBD1
clone size: NA
J gene: TRBJ2-7

CDR3 DNA: TGTGCCAGCAGCGCGTCGAATTCACCCCTCCACTTT
CDR3 protein: CASSASNSPLHF
V gene: TRBV5-4
D gene: NA
clone size: few
J gene: TRBJ1-6

CDR3 DNA: TGTGTCAACAGCCCCTGGGCAGATACGCAGTATTTT
CDR3 protein: CVNSPWADTQYF
V gene: TRBV2
D gene: NA
clone size: few
J gene: TRBJ2-3

CDR3 DNA: TGTGCCAGCAGCTTCGGGGCAGGAGGCACTGAAGCTTTCTTT
CDR3 protein: CASSFGAGGTEAFF
V gene: TRBV7-9
D gene: NA
clone size: many
J gene: TRBJ1-1

CDR3 DNA: TGTGCCAGCAGCATGGGTTCCGCAGATACGCAGTATTTT
CDR3 protein: CASSMGSADTQYF
V gene: TRBV5-6
D gene: NA
clone size: NA
J gene: TRBJ2-3

CDR3 DNA: TGTGCCAGCAGCTTAGTAAGTGGGAGGGCCGGCAATGAGCAGTTCTTC
CDR3 protein: CASSLVSGRAGNEQFF
V gene: TRBV7-2
D gene: TRBD2
clone size: many
J gene: TRBJ2-1

CDR3 DNA: TGTGCCAGCAGTGGACTAGCGTCAAGCTCCTACAATGAGCAGTTCTTC
CDR3 protein: CASSGLASSSYNEQFF
V gene: TRBV28
D gene: TRBD2
clone size: many
J gene: TRBJ2-1

CDR3 DNA: TGTGCCAGCAGTTACGGCCTAGCGGGAGGAACAGATACGCAGTATTTT
CDR3 protein: CASSYGLAGGTDTQYF
V gene: TRBV6-2/TRBV6-3
D gene: TRBD2
clone size: many
J gene: TRBJ2-3

CDR3 DNA: TGTGCCAGCAGCTCCCGGGAGACCTTATCCTACGAGCAGTACTTC
CDR3 protein: CASSSRETLSYEQYF
V gene: TRBV7-8
D gene: NA
clone size: many
J gene: TRBJ2-7

CDR3 DNA: TGCGCCAGCAGCCTATCCTCCGGGCCCCCCTCCTACGAGCAGTACTTC
CDR3 protein: CASSLSSGPPSYEQYF
V gene: TRBV5-1
D gene: NA
clone size: many
J gene: TRBJ2-7

CDR3 DNA: TGCAGTGCTAGAAGGGTAGGCACAGATACGCAGTATTTT
CDR3 protein: CSARRVGTDTQYF
V gene: TRBV20-1
D gene: NA
clone size: many
J gene: TRBJ2-3